This record concerns one TCR beta chain sequence. The data were obtained in a study of control samples from healthy donors and cancer patients. Per germline, CDR1 MDHEN and CDR2 SYDVKM. Between the trimmed V and J ends, which lost 10 bases and 5 bases, there was a span of 20 bases. The CDR3 consists of 14 residues. Using immunoSEQ multiplex PCR, the repertoire was profiled, and TCRdb retains in-frame clones only, with some absent. The table lists under 150,000 clones, just under 95% of them singletons. The rearrangement uses TRBV28 and TRBJ2-5, with unresolved D. The sample taken for sequencing was blood. This TCR was sampled from a man aged 25-45 years in good health. CDR3 coding DNA: TGTGCCACCCACGGGCATCAAGCTTCCGAGACCCAGTACTTC. Protein: CATHGHQASETQYF.